The 22 T cell receptor beta chains given below trace back to one sample, sequenced in a study of blood T cell repertoires in COVID-19. Here immunoSEQ multiplex PCR was the method, and the copy in TCRdb shows in-frame clones only, minus some. The table includes approximately 100,000 clones, 75% to 85% detected once. The specimen sequenced was peripheral blood. Receptors originate from a human donor in a cohort sampled during active COVID-19.

The chain links TRBV7-2 to TRBJ2-2; 7 nucleotides match TRBD1. V was clipped by 6 bases and J by 1 base; unmatched bases: 5. The CDR3 extends over 15 amino acids. Germline loops: CDR1 SGHTA, CDR2 FQGNSA. This CDR3 reads CASRLRQGNTGELFF. The CDR3 DNA reads as TGTGCCAGCAGACTCCGACAGGGGAACACCGGGGAGCTGTTTTTT.

The CDR3 region is CASSSRIRDSGANVLTF. The CDR3 DNA reads as TGTGCCAGCAGTTCTCGAATAAGGGACAGTGGGGCCAACGTCCTGACTTTC. The chain uses TRBV27 and TRBJ2-6; TRBD1 aligns across 7 bases. The CDR3 has 17 residues. Looked up from germline, CDR1 is MNHEY and CDR2 is SMNVEV (reference sequence). V lost 4 bases and J lost 3; bases outside the gene matches: 9.

The chain employs TRBV19 and TRBJ1-2; the D is unclear. The V end was cut by 1 base, the J end by 5 bases, with 17 bases between. The CDR3 loop spans 16 amino acids. Per germline, CDR1 LNHDA and CDR2 SQIVND (reference sequence). CDR3 sequence (DNA): TGTGCCAGTAGTATAGGATGGAAGGATCGCAGGTATGGCTACACCTTC. This codes for CASSIGWKDRRYGYTF.

The chain carries TRBV11-2 and TRBJ1-1; maybe TRBD1 (5 bases). The CDR3 spans 14 residues. V gave up 4 bases and J gave up 0 bases, with 9 bases separating them. Germline V gene sequence: CDR1 SGHAT, CDR2 FQNNGV. This CDR3 reads CASSSRGMNTEAFF. DNA for the CDR3: TGTGCCAGCAGCTCAAGGGGAATGAACACTGAAGCTTTCTTT.

This clone was recorded a few times. The J gene is TRBJ1-2, the V gene TRBV20-1, with 8 bases that match TRBD1. In germline, CDR1 is DFQATT, CDR2 SNEGSKA (reference sequence). V was pared by 3 bases and J by 8 bases, with 11 bases of the junction left unmatched. The CDR3 loop spans 14 amino acids. The CDR3 loop reads CSASMGQGAGGYTF. CDR3 coding DNA: TGCAGTGCTAGTATGGGCCAGGGGGCGGGAGGCTACACCTTC.

The chain uses TRBV4-1 and TRBJ1-2; weak D call: TRBD1 (6 bases). Germline V lookup: CDR1 MGHRA, CDR2 YSYEKL. The V and J ends lost 0 bases and 8 bases respectively, with 16 bases between them. CDR3 length equals 15 residues. In DNA, the CDR3 is TGCGCCAGCAGCCAAGAGACACGGGGGGCGGGAGGCTACACCTTC. Its translation is CASSQETRGAGGYTF.

The V gene is TRBV6-4, the J gene TRBJ2-7; the D gene is possibly TRBD2 (6 bases). Trimming shortened V by 3 bases and J by 0 bases, and 12 bases separated the two germline ends. The CDR3 sequence is 15 residues long. Looked up from germline, CDR1 is MRHNA and CDR2 is SNTAGT. CDR3 sequence (DNA): TGTGCCAGCAGTGAACAGGCGGGAAGCTCCTACGAGCAGTACTTC. It encodes CASSEQAGSSYEQYF.

This clone was detected only a few times. This chain joins TRBV30 and TRBJ2-7; D unclear. The ends were cut back, 4 bases at V and 3 bases at J, with 13 bases in the middle. CDR3 length: 13 residues. CDR1 GTSNPN and CDR2 SVGIG come from the germline V gene (reference sequence). CDR3 bases: TGTGCCTGGAACAGTAAGTCCGGCTACGAGCAGTACTTC. It is translated as CAWNSKSGYEQYF.

CDR3 sequence: CASSRKGAWTEAFF. In DNA form, the CDR3 reads TGTGCCAGCAGTCGCAAGGGGGCGTGGACTGAAGCTTTCTTT. The chain recombines TRBV6-5 with TRBJ1-1; 7 nucleotides line up with TRBD1. The ends lost 5 bases at V and 5 bases at J; junction bases unmatched: 8. CDR1 MNHEY and CDR2 SVGAGI come from the germline V gene. CDR3 length equals 14 residues.

The CDR3 loop reads CASSPGQTYGYTF. The DNA for the CDR3 is TGTGCCAGCAGCCCGGGACAGACTTATGGCTACACCTTC. The V gene is TRBV7-9, the J gene TRBJ1-2; 7 nucleotides match TRBD1. V trimming: 5 bases; J trimming: 5 bases; junction bases outside the gene matches: 5. The germline gives CDR1 SEHNR, CDR2 FQNEAQ (reference sequence). CDR3 length equals 13 residues.

The chain recombines TRBV4-3 with TRBJ2-7; 8 bases are a match to TRBD2. This CDR3 contains 17 residues. With 1 base clipped from V and 3 bases from J, the junction kept 11 bases outside the gene matches. CDR1 and CDR2 (germline): LGHNA, YSLEER. The CDR3 sequence: CASSQAYESSGFYEQYF. In nucleotides, the CDR3 is TGCGCCAGCAGCCAAGCGTATGAGTCTAGCGGGTTCTACGAGCAGTACTTC.

The V gene is TRBV29-1, the J gene TRBJ2-3, with 10 bases fitting TRBD2. Germline CDR1 SQVTM, CDR2 ANQGSEA. The V and J ends lost 8 bases and 1 base, in that order; junction bases with no gene match: 6. CDR3 length equals 14 residues. The CDR3, as DNA: TGCAGCTTAGTAGCGGGGGGACGCACAGATACGCAGTATTTT. This sequence encodes CSLVAGGRTDTQYF.

The chain employs TRBV2 and TRBJ1-4, with a weak D call TRBD1 (5 bases). This CDR3 has 16 residues. The germline gives CDR1 SNHLY, CDR2 FYNNEI. V lost 0 bases and J lost 2, with 10 bases in between. CDR3 region: CASSEAWGRTNEKLFF. For the CDR3, the DNA is TGTGCCAGCAGTGAAGCGTGGGGGAGGACTAATGAAAAACTGTTTTTT.

This clone was seen just once. V gene TRBV6-5 combines with J gene TRBJ1-4; 9 positions match TRBD1. Germline V lookup: CDR1 MNHEY, CDR2 SVGAGI. The CDR3 covers 15 residues. The V and J ends lost 6 bases and 6 bases, in that order; junction bases with no gene match: 8. The CDR3 loop is CASSTAGTGYEKLFF. DNA of the CDR3: TGTGCCAGCAGCACAGCCGGGACAGGGTATGAAAAACTGTTTTTT.

The chain has TRBV11-3 and TRBJ1-4; TRBD1 aligns across 7 bases. The ends lost 5 bases at V and 0 bases at J; junction bases unmatched: 6. The length of the CDR3 is 16 residues. Germline loops: CDR1 SGHNT, CDR2 YENEEA. This CDR3 reads CASSQGQQTTNEKLFF. CDR3 DNA sequence: TGTGCCAGCAGCCAGGGACAGCAGACAACTAATGAAAAACTGTTTTTT.

The rearrangement links TRBV6-5 to TRBJ2-2; 8 bases map to TRBD1. The ends lost 6 bases at V and 7 bases at J; junction bases unmatched: 7. Germline CDR1 is MNHEY and CDR2 is SVGAGI. The length of the CDR3 is 14 residues. The CDR3 loop reads CASRSPGGNGELFF. DNA of the CDR3: TGTGCCAGCAGATCCCCAGGGGGCAACGGGGAGCTGTTTTTT.

The chain employs TRBV6-5 and TRBJ1-2; the match to TRBD1 covers 9 bases. V was clipped by 6 bases and J by 5 bases; unmatched bases: 4. The CDR3 covers 13 residues. Germline V CDR1 and CDR2: MNHEY, SVGAGI. DNA for the CDR3: TGTGCCAGCAGCCCCGACAGGGGGTATGGCTACACCTTC. This translates into CASSPDRGYGYTF.

The V call is TRBV7-8, the J call TRBJ2-6; D uncertain. The CDR3 runs 18 residues. Germline loops: CDR1 SGHVS, CDR2 FQNEAQ. Trimming removed 5 bases at V and 0 bases at J, with 17 bases between. CDR3 in amino acids: CASSPHFGPSSGANVLTF. CDR3 nucleotides: TGTGCCAGCAGCCCCCATTTTGGCCCCAGCTCTGGGGCCAACGTCCTGACTTTC.

There are a few counts of this clone. The chain employs TRBV5-4 and TRBJ2-5, with 15 nucleotides matching TRBD2. Germline assignment: CDR1 SGHNT and CDR2 YYREEE (reference sequence). The CDR3 extends over 15 amino acids. The V gene end was trimmed by 6 bases and the J gene end by 5 bases; junction bases not matched to a gene: 5. In DNA, the CDR3 is TGTGCCAGCATCGGGACTAGCGGGGGGCGGGAGACCCAGTACTTC. As protein: CASIGTSGGRETQYF. The variable domain in full, completed from reference TRBV5-4 and TRBJ2-5, reads ETGVTQSPTHLIKTRGQQVTLRCSSQSGHNTVSWYQQALGQGPQFIFQYYREEENGRGNFPPRFSGLQFPNYSSELNVNALELDDSALYLCASIGTSGGRETQYFGPGTRLLVL.

The chain links TRBV18 to TRBJ1-3; TRBD1 aligns across 10 bases. The CDR3 loop spans 13 amino acids. V dropped 6 bases and J dropped 8; count of bases not matched to a gene: 4. The germline CDR1 and CDR2 sequences are KGHSH and LQKENI. The CDR3 protein is CASSPGTGDTIYF. In DNA, the CDR3 is TGTGCCAGCTCGCCCGGGACAGGGGACACCATATATTTT.

This clone appeared once. This chain links TRBV7-2 with TRBJ1-4, with D possibly TRBD1 on 6 matching bases. Germline CDR1 and CDR2: SGHTA and FQGNSA. This CDR3 contains 15 residues. Deletions cut 5 bases from V and 8 bases from J, with 18 bases between. The CDR3 is CASSPVRARGEKLFF. The CDR3 nucleotides are TGTGCCAGCAGCCCGGTCAGAGCCAGGGGCGAAAAACTGTTTTTT.

J is TRBJ1-6 and V is TRBV6-5, with D possibly being TRBD1 (5 bases). Trimming removed 2 bases from V and 17 bases from J, with 13 bases in between. CDR1 and CDR2 from the germline V gene are MNHEY and SVGAGI. The CDR3 is 12 residues long. This chain's CDR3 is CASSYGQGEVHF. The CDR3 nucleotides are TGTGCCAGCAGTTACGGTCAGGGCGAGGTCCACTTT.